A single sample is the source of the 5 T cell receptor beta chains below, sequenced in a study of blood T cells in healthy people across ages. Alongside a J-beta primer mix, a sample-barcoded 5' primer served in a second PCR lasting roughly 6 to 11 cycles. TCRdb independently ran MiXCR on the 5' RACE reads; one entry per CDR3 protein. The sample gives around 1,100,000 distinct CDR3 sequences, roughly two fifths of which show up once; over 10% is in the top ten. Sequenced: blood. These receptors came from a young man in good health.

The table lists this clonotype with a few counts. This chain links TRBV20-1 with TRBJ1-6; D unresolved. V was trimmed by 3 bases and J by 7 bases, leaving 10 bases between them. CDR3 length: 13 amino acids. CDR1 is DFQATT and CDR2 is SNEGSKA in the germline V gene (reference sequence). This CDR3 reads CSARIRSNSPLHF. DNA for the CDR3: TGCAGTGCTAGGATACGGTCGAATTCACCCCTCCACTTT.

The chain links TRBV6-1 to TRBJ1-3, with D possibly being TRBD1 (5 bases). CDR1 and CDR2 (germline): MNHNS, SASEGT. V was clipped by 5 bases and J by 0 bases, with 20 bases between them. The CDR3 has 18 amino acids. The CDR3 nucleotides read TGTGCCAGCAGTAGACAGAGGATATCTCCGAGCTCTGGAAACACCATATATTTT. Its protein is CASSRQRISPSSGNTIYF.

V and J are TRBV11-2 and TRBJ2-1, with TRBD2 matching over 12 bases. Germline CDR1 and CDR2: SGHAT and FQNNGV. Losses at the gene ends were 0 bases for V and 0 bases for J; bases not matched to a gene: 12. CDR3 size: 21 residues. The CDR3 region is CASSLEGLAGGYLTSYNEQFF. The DNA of the CDR3 is TGTGCCAGCAGCTTAGAGGGCCTAGCGGGGGGGTACTTAACCTCCTACAATGAGCAGTTCTTC. Full variable domain (remainder filled in from reference TRBV11-2 and TRBJ2-1): EAGVAQSPRYKIIEKRQSVAFWCNPISGHATLYWYQQILGQGPKLLIQFQNNGVVDDSQLPKDRFSAERLKGVDSTLKIQPAKLEDSAVYLCASSLEGLAGGYLTSYNEQFFGPGTRLTVL.

In its sample, this clonotype was seen a few times. The DNA of the CDR3 is TGTGCCATCAGTGACTGGACCGACAGGGGGACTCGTGGCTACACCTTC. Translation gives CAISDWTDRGTRGYTF. The J gene is TRBJ1-2, the V gene TRBV10-3, with 9 nucleotides matching TRBD1. The CDR3 loop spans 16 amino acids. With V trimmed by 3 bases and J by 7 bases, 12 bases remained unmatched. Germline CDR1 ENHRY, CDR2 SYGVKD.

This clonotype came up a few times. The chain's CDR3 is CASTTSGGAYEQFF. The CDR3 DNA follows: TGTGCCAGCACCACTAGCGGGGGGGCTTATGAGCAGTTCTTC. The V call is TRBV6-2 or TRBV6-3, the J call TRBJ2-1; 13 bases fit TRBD2. Germline V gene data show CDR1 as MNHEY and CDR2 as SVGEGT. Germline trimming cut 7 bases from V and 8 bases from J; bases unmatched to any gene: 5. This CDR3 spans 14 amino acids.